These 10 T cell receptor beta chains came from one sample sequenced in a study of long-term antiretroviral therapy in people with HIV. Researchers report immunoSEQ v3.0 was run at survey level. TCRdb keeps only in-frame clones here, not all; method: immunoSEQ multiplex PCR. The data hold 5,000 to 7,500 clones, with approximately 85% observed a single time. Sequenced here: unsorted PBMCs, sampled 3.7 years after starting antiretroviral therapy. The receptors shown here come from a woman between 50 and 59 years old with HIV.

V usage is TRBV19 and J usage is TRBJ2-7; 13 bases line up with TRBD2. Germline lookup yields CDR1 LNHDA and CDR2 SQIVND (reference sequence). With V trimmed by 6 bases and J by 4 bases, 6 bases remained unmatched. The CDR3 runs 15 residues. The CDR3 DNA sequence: TGTGCCAGTAGCTCCGGGACTAGCGGGATTTACGAGCAGTACTTC. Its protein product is CASSSGTSGIYEQYF. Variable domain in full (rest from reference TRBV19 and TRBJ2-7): DGGITQSPKYLFRKEGQNVTLSCEQNLNHDAMYWYRQDPGQGLRLIYYSQIVNDFQKGDIAEGYSVSREKKESFPLTVTSAQKNPTAFYLCASSSGTSGIYEQYFGPGTRLTVT.

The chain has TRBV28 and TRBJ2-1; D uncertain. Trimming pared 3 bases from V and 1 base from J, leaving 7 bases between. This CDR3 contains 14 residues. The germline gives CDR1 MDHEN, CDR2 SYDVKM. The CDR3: CASSLEESYNEQFF. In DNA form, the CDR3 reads TGTGCCAGCAGTTTGGAAGAATCCTACAATGAGCAGTTCTTC. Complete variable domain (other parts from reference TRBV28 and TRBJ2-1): DVKVTQSSRYLVKRTGEKVFLECVQDMDHENMFWYRQDPGLGLRLIYFSYDVKMKEKGDIPEGYSVSREKKERFSLILESASTNQTSMYLCASSLEESYNEQFFGPGTRLTVL.

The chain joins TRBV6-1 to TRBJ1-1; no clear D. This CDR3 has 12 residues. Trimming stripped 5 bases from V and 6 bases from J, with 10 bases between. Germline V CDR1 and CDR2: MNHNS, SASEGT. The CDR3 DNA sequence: TGTGCCAGCAGTTATGACACCTCTGAAGCTTTCTTT. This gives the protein CASSYDTSEAFF.

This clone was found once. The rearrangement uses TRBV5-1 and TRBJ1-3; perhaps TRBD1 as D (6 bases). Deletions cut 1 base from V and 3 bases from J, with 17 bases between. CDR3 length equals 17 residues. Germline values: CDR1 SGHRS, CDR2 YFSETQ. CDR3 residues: CASSLTAMGGFGNTIYF. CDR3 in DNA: TGCGCCAGCAGCTTGACCGCCATGGGGGGCTTTGGAAACACCATATATTTT.

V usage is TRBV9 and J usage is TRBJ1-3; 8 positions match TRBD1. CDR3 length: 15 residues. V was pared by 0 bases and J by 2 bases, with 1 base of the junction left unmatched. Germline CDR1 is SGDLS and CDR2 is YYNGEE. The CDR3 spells CASSVDRGTGNTIYF. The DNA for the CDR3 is TGTGCCAGCAGCGTAGACAGGGGGACTGGAAACACCATATATTTT.

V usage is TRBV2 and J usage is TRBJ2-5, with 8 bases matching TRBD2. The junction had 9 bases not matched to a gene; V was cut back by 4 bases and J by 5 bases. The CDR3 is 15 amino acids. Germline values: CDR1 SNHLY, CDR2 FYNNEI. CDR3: CASSGGTSRSETQYF. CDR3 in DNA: TGTGCCAGCAGTGGGGGGACTAGTCGGTCGGAGACCCAGTACTTC.

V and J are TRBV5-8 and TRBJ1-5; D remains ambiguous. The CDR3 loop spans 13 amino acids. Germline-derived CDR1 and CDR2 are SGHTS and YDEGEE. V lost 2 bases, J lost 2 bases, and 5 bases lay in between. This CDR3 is CASSFGRNQPQHF. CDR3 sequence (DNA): TGTGCCAGCAGCTTTGGCCGCAATCAGCCCCAGCATTTT.

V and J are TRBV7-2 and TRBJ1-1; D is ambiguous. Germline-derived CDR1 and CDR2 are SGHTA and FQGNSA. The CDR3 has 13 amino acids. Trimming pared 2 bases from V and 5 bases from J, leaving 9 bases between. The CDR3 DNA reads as TGTGCCAGCAGCTTAAAGTTGATGACTGAAGCTTTCTTT. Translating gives CASSLKLMTEAFF.

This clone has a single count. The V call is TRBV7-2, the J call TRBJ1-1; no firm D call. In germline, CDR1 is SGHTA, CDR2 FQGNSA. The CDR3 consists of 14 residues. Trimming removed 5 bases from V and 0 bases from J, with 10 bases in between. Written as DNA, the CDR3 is TGTGCCAGCAGCGCCCTTTGGCTGAACACTGAAGCTTTCTTT. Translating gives CASSALWLNTEAFF.

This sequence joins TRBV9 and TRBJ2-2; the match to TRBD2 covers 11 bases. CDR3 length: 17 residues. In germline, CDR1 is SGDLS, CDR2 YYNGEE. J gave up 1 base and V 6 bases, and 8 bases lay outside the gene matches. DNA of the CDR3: TGTGCCAGCAACCAACCGGGACTAGCGGAGAACACCGGGGAGCTGTTTTTT. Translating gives CASNQPGLAENTGELFF.